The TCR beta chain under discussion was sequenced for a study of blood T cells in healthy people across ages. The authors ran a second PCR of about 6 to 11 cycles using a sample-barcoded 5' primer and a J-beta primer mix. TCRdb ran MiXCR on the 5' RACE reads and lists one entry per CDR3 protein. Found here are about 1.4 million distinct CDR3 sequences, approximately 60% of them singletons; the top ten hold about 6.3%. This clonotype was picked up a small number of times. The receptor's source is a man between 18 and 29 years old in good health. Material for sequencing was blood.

CDR3 DNA: TGCGCCAGCAGCCAAGATCGAGGCTTTCAAGAGACCCAGTACTTC. This sequence encodes CASSQDRGFQETQYF. This chain connects TRBV4-1 to TRBJ2-5; D gene uncertain. Germline CDR1 MGHRA, CDR2 YSYEKL. This CDR3 has 15 amino acids. Trimming stripped 0 bases from V and 2 bases from J, with 10 bases between.